This T cell receptor (beta chain) was identified in a study of cytomegalovirus exposure and HLA in healthy donors. Study results and caveats: Among TCR beta chains, those listed as cytomegalovirus-associated numbered around 160. Specific recognition of CMV antigens was confirmed in vitro for three chains (all CMV-associated).

Here immunoSEQ multiplex PCR was the method, and the copy in TCRdb shows in-frame clones only, minus some. The sample includes roughly 300,000 clones, approximately 90% seen only once; the top ten take about 1.2%. Comment on this clone: Its antigen remains unidentified.

V gave up 2 bases and J gave up 4 bases, with 15 bases separating them. This CDR3 region has 15 residues. Per germline, CDR1 MNHNY and CDR2 SVGAGI (reference sequence). The sequenced material came from PBMCs. This TCR derives from a woman in her 30s in good health and CMV-seropositive. The rearrangement joins TRBV6-6 to TRBJ2-7, with D tentatively TRBD2 (6 bases). The CDR3 loop reads CASSYLPRGGYEQYF. CDR3 nucleotide sequence: TGTGCCAGCAGTTACCTACCCCGTGGAGGGTACGAGCAGTACTTC.